The clone carrying this T cell receptor (beta chain) was detected only once. The sample is drawn from a study of blood T cell repertoires in COVID-19. Looking at the study overall: Samples of COVID-19 (acute and convalescent) were obtained from the United States, Italy and Spain.

Produced via immunoSEQ multiplex PCR; TCRdb's table is partial and in-frame only. The sample gives roughly 70,000 clones, around four fifths of which show up once; about 15% is in the top ten. Trimming stripped 8 bases from V and 7 bases from J, with 15 bases between. The germline gives CDR1 MDHEN, CDR2 SYDVKM. CDR3 length: 13 amino acids. The TCR sequence derives from a man aged 60 to 69 with COVID-19, enrolled during active disease. Sequencing was carried out using peripheral blood. The rearrangement links TRBV28 to TRBJ1-5; TRBD1 is a possible D gene (6 bases). CDR3 region: CASHTGSHQPQHF. In DNA form, the CDR3 reads TGTGCCAGCCATACAGGGTCCCACCAGCCCCAGCATTTT.